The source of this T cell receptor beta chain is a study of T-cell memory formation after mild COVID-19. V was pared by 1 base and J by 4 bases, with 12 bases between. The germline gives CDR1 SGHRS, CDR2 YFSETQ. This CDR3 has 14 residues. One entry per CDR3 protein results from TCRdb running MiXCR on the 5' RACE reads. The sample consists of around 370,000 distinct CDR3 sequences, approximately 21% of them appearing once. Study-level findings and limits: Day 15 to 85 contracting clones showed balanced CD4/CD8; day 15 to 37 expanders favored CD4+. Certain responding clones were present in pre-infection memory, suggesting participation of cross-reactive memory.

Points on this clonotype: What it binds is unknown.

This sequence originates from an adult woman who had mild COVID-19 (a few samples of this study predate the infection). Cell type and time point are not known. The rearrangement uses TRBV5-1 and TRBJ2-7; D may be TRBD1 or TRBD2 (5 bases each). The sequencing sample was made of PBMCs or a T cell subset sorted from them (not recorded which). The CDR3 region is CASSLSGTQYEQYF. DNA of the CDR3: TGCGCCAGCAGCTTGTCCGGGACGCAGTACGAGCAGTACTTC.